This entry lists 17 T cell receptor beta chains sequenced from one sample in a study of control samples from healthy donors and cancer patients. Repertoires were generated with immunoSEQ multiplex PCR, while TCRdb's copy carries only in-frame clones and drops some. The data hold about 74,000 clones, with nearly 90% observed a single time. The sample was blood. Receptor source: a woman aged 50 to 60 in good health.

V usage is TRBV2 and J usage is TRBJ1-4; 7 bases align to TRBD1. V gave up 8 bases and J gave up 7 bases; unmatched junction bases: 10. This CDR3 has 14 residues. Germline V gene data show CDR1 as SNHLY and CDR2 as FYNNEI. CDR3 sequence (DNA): TGTGCCAGCGGTCGACAGGGTTTGGGTGAAAAACTGTTTTTT. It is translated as CASGRQGLGEKLFF.

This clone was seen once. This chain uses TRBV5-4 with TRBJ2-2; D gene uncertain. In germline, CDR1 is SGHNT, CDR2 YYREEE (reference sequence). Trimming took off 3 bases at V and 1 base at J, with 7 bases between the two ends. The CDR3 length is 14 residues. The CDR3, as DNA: TGTGCCAGCAGCTATGACAAGAACACCGGGGAGCTGTTTTTT. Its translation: CASSYDKNTGELFF.

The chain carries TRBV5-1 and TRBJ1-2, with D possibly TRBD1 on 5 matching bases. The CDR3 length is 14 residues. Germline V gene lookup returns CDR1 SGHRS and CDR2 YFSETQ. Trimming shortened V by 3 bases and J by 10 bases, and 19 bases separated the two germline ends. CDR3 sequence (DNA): TGCGCCAGCAGCTCTGAGGTACCGAGACAGCTCTACACCTTC. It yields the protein CASSSEVPRQLYTF.

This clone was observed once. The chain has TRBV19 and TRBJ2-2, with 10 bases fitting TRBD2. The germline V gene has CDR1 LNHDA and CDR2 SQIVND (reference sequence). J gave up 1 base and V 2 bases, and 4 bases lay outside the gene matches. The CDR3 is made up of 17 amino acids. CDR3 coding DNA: TGTGCCAGTAGTATAACCCGACTAGCGGGGAACACCGGGGAGCTGTTTTTT. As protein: CASSITRLAGNTGELFF.

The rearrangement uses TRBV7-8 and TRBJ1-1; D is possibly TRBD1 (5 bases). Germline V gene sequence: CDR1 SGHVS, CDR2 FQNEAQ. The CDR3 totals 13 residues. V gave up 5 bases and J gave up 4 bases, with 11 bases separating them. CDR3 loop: CASSPIRGTEAFF. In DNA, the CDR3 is TGTGCCAGCAGCCCAATTAGGGGCACTGAAGCTTTCTTT.

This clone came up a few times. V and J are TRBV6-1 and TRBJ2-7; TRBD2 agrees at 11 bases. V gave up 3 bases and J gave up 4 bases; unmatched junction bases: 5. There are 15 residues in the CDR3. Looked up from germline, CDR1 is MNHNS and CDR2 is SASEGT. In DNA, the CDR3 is TGTGCCAGCAGTGACCCTAGCGGGGGGACGTACGAGCAGTACTTC. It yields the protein CASSDPSGGTYEQYF.

DNA of the CDR3: TGTGCCAGCAGTTCTAGAGAAGACCAGCCCCAGCATTTT. Protein sequence: CASSSREDQPQHF. The chain uses TRBV6-5 and TRBJ1-5; no firm D call. V shed 4 bases and J shed 7 bases, with 11 bases lying between them. Germline CDR1 and CDR2: MNHEY and SVGAGI. This CDR3 is 13 amino acids long.

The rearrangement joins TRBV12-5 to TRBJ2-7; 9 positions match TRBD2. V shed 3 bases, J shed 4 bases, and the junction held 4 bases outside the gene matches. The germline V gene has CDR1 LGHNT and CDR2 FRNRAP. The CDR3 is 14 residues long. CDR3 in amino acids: CASGFTTSGYEQYF. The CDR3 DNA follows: TGTGCTAGTGGTTTTACGACTAGCGGTTACGAGCAGTACTTC.

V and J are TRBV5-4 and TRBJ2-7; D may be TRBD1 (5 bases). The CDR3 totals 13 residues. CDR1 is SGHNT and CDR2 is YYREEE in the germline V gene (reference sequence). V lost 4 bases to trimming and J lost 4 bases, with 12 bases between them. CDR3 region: CASSAPQGYEQYF. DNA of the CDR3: TGTGCCAGCAGCGCACCGCAGGGATACGAGCAGTACTTC.

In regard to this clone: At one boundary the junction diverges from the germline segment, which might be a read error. CDR3 protein: CASSNSGTPYEQYF. The CDR3 nucleotides are TGTGCCAGCAGTAATTCCGGGACCCCCTACGAGCAGTACTTC. This rearrangement joins TRBV6-9 to TRBJ2-7; possibly TRBD1 or TRBD2 for D (5 bases each). The CDR3 has 14 residues. Germline CDR1 MNHGY, CDR2 SVAAGI.

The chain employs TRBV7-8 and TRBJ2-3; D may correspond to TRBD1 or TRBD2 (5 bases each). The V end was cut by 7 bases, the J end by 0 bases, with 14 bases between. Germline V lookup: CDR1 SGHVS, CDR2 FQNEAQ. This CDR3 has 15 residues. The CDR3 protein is CASTKRGTSTDTQYF. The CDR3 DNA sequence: TGTGCCAGCACTAAACGGGGCACTAGCACAGATACGCAGTATTTT.

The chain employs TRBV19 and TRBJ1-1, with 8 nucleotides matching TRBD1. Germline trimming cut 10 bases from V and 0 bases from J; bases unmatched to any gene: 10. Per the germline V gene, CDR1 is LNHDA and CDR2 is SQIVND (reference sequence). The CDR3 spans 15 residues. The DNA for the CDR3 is TGTGCCACTGCGACAGGGGTAGGATTGAACACTGAAGCTTTCTTT. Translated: CATATGVGLNTEAFF.

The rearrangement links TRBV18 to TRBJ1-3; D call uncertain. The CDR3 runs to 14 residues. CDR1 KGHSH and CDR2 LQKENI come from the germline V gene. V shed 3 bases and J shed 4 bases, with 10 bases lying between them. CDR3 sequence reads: CASSPGRNGNTIYF. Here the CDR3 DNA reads TGTGCCAGCTCACCCGGGAGAAACGGAAACACCATATATTTT.

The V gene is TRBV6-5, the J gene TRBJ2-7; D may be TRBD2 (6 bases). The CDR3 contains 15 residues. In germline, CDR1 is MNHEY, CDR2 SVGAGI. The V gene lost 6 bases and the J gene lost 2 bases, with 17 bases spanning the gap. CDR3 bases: TGTGCCAGCAGCGGGGGTCGACAGTCGGCCTACGAGCAGTACTTC. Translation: CASSGGRQSAYEQYF.

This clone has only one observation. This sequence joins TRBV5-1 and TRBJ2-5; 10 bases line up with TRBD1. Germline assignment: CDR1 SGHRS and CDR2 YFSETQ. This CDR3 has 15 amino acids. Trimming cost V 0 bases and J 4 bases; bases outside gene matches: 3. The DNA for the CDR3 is TGCGCCAGCAGCTTGGTGACAGGGGGCCGAGAGACCCAGTACTTC. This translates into CASSLVTGGRETQYF.

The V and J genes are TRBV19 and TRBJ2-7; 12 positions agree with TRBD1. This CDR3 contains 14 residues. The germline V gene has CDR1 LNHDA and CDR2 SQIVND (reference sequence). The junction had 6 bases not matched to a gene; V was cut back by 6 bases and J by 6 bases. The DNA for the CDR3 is TGTGCCAGTAGCGCCGGGACAGGGGGCTCCGAGCAGTACTTC. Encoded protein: CASSAGTGGSEQYF. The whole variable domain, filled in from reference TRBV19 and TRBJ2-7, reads DGGITQSPKYLFRKEGQNVTLSCEQNLNHDAMYWYRQDPGQGLRLIYYSQIVNDFQKGDIAEGYSVSREKKESFPLTVTSAQKNPTAFYLCASSAGTGGSEQYFGPGTRLTVT.

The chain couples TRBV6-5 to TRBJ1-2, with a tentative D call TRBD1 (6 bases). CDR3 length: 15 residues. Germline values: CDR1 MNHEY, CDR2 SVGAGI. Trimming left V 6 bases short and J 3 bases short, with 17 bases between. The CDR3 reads CASRPSGGSHYGYTF. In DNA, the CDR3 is TGTGCCAGCAGACCCTCCGGGGGCAGCCACTATGGCTACACCTTC.